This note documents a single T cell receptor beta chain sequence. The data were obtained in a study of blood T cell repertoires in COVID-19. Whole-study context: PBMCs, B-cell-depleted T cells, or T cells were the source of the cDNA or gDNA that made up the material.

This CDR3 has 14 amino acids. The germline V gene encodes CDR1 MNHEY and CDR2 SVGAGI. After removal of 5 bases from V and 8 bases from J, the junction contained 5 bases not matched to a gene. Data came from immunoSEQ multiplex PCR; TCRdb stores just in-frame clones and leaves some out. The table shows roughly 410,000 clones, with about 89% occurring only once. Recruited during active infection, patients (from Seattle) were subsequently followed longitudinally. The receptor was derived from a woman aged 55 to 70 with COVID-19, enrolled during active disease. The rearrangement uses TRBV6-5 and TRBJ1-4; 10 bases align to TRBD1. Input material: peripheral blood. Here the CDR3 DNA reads TGTGCCAGCAGTCGGCGGACAGGGGGGGAAAAACTGTTTTTT. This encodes CASSRRTGGEKLFF.